The clone carrying this TCR beta chain was seen once. These data originate in a study of shared clonotypes between healthy human individuals. Naive CD8 cells comprised CD45RO-negative, CCR7-positively selected cells, excluding terminally differentiated effector memory CD45RA+ cells. Only in-frame clones appear in the TCRdb table, and some are missing; sequencing was by immunoSEQ multiplex PCR. The profile shows around 2.1 million clones, just over 90% of them singletons. Input material: naive CD8+ T cells from PBMCs. This receptor was taken from a young man in good health. Some clones in this sample may be carry-over from other donors' samples.

As DNA, the CDR3 is TGTGCCAGCAGCTTGGGGGAGAATGAGCAGTTCTTC. It codes for CASSLGENEQFF. This chain joins TRBV13 and TRBJ2-1, with D perhaps matching TRBD1 or TRBD2 (5 bases each). Trimming shortened V by 3 bases and J by 7 bases, and 7 bases separated the two germline ends. Germline lookup yields CDR1 PRHDT and CDR2 FYEKMQ (reference sequence). This CDR3 spans 12 amino acids.